Listed below are T cell receptor beta chains from one sample, sequenced in a study of T cells in Graves' hyperthyroidism and ophthalmopathy. TCRdb re-derived calls from the multiplex PCR reads in MiXCR, one entry per CDR3 protein. The sample has about half a million distinct CDR3 sequences, 22% seen once. Sequenced material: blood. The source is a woman in her seventies with Graves' ophthalmopathy. Both conserved end residues are part of each CDR3. D genes are given only for firm matches. Size is omitted from some rows. Given values are once, few, many or a class for expanded clones.

size	V	D	J	CDR3	DNA
many	TRBV11-2	.	TRBJ1-1	CASSPPGSLNTEAFF	TGTGCCAGCAGCCCCCCAGGGTCGTTGAACACTGAAGCTTTCTTT
.	TRBV9	.	TRBJ1-1	CASSVDSLNTEAFF	TGTGCCAGCAGCGTAGACTCACTGAACACTGAAGCTTTCTTT
.	TRBV7-8	TRBD2	TRBJ2-7	CASSSRGRGRGYEQYF	TGTGCCAGCAGCTCCCGGGGCCGCGGGAGGGGGTACGAGCAGTACTTC
many	TRBV30	.	TRBJ1-1	CAWTGPFMNTEAFF	TGTGCCTGGACAGGGCCCTTCATGAACACTGAAGCTTTCTTT
.	TRBV7-2	.	TRBJ1-4	CASSPGAGAWEKLFF	TGTGCCAGCAGCCCAGGGGCGGGGGCATGGGAAAAACTGTTTTTT
many	TRBV2	.	TRBJ1-1	CASSPMIEAFF	TGTGCCAGCAGTCCGATGATTGAAGCTTTCTTT
.	TRBV6-6	TRBD1	TRBJ2-3	CASSYTGQGSDTQYF	TGTGCCAGCAGTTACACGGGACAGGGTTCAGATACGCAGTATTTT
.	TRBV7-9	TRBD1	TRBJ1-1	CASSSGPGQGVSTEAFF	TGTGCCAGCAGCTCAGGGCCGGGACAGGGAGTTAGTACTGAAGCTTTCTTT
.	TRBV29-1	TRBD2	TRBJ2-7	CSVLSGTYEQYF	TGCAGCGTTCTAAGCGGGACCTACGAGCAGTACTTC
.	TRBV4-3	.	TRBJ2-5	CASSQESPGLAETQYF	TGCGCCAGCAGCCAAGAGTCTCCAGGGCTTGCCGAGACCCAGTACTTC
many	TRBV25-1	TRBD1	TRBJ1-5	CASSGQGNQPQHF	TGTGCCAGCAGCGGACAGGGCAATCAGCCCCAGCATTTT
.	TRBV20-1	TRBD1	TRBJ1-3	CSARPTGLLNTIYF	TGCAGTGCTAGACCGACAGGGTTACTAAACACCATATATTTT
.	TRBV6-1	.	TRBJ2-5	CASSTGAVETQYF	TGTGCCAGCAGTACCGGGGCGGTAGAGACCCAGTACTTC
few	TRBV11-2	TRBD1	TRBJ2-5	CASTYRGNQETQYF	TGTGCCAGCACCTACAGGGGGAACCAAGAGACCCAGTACTTC
many	TRBV2	.	TRBJ2-1	CACKDGPREQFF	TGTGCCTGTAAAGACGGACCGAGAGAGCAGTTCTTC
few	TRBV7-9	.	TRBJ1-1	CASSNTGNEAFF	TGTGCCAGCAGTAATACAGGGAACGAAGCTTTCTTT
.	TRBV27	TRBD1	TRBJ2-5	CAGSSYLGTGTETQYF	TGTGCCGGCAGTTCCTATTTGGGGACAGGGACGGAGACCCAGTACTTC
many	TRBV6-6	.	TRBJ2-3	CASSYSPVPAGIDTQYF	TGTGCCAGCAGTTACTCGCCGGTCCCGGCGGGCATAGATACGCAGTATTTT
.	TRBV7-2	TRBD1	TRBJ2-7	CASSFRTGLYEQYF	TGTGCCAGCAGCTTTAGGACAGGGTTATACGAGCAGTACTTC
many	TRBV12-3/TRBV12-4	TRBD1	TRBJ1-2	CASSLGDRDNYGYTF	TGTGCCAGCAGCCTTGGGGACAGGGACAACTATGGCTACACCTTC
.	TRBV10-3	TRBD2	TRBJ2-3	CAISEGAVAGAADTQYF	TGTGCCATCAGTGAGGGGGCAGTAGCGGGAGCTGCAGATACGCAGTATTTT
.	TRBV30	.	TRBJ2-7	CAWSGTPGHPYEQYF	TGTGCCTGGAGTGGGACCCCGGGACACCCCTACGAGCAGTACTTC
.	TRBV5-1	.	TRBJ1-1	CASRWGPPVTNTEAFF	TGCGCCAGCAGGTGGGGGCCGCCAGTAACGAACACTGAAGCTTTCTTT
many	TRBV7-2	TRBD1	TRBJ2-2	CASSLVGGQGELFF	TGTGCCAGCAGCTTAGTTGGGGGACAGGGGGAGCTGTTTTTT
many	TRBV27	TRBD2	TRBJ2-1	CASIRNGLAAFGEQFF	TGTGCCAGCATCCGGAACGGACTAGCGGCTTTCGGGGAGCAGTTCTTC
few	TRBV20-1	TRBD2	TRBJ2-3	CSAGLAGVPDTQYF	TGCAGTGCTGGACTAGCGGGAGTTCCAGATACGCAGTATTTT
.	TRBV4-3	.	TRBJ2-3	CASSQEISKFTSTDTQYF	TGCGCCAGCAGCCAAGAAATATCGAAGTTTACTAGCACAGATACGCAGTATTTT
few	TRBV27	TRBD1	TRBJ1-3	CASSSMGQGINTIYF	TGTGCCAGCAGTTCGATGGGACAGGGCATAAACACCATATATTTT
.	TRBV12-3/TRBV12-4	.	TRBJ2-1	CASSFRLANYNEQFF	TGTGCCAGCAGTTTTCGGCTAGCGAATTACAATGAGCAGTTCTTC
.	TRBV10-3	TRBD1	TRBJ1-4	CAIKAGGATNEKLFF	TGTGCCATCAAAGCAGGGGGCGCAACTAATGAAAAACTGTTTTTT
.	TRBV5-6	.	TRBJ2-1	CASSRATITSSYNEQLF	TGTGCCAGCAGCCGTGCAACGATAACGAGCTCCTACAATGAGCAGCTCTTC
.	TRBV6-2/TRBV6-3	.	TRBJ1-1	CASRGRTMNTEAFF	TGTGCCAGCAGGGGCCGGACAATGAACACTGAAGCTTTCTTT
.	TRBV30	TRBD1	TRBJ1-2	CAWSVRRGHPGYTF	TGTGCCTGGAGTGTACGCAGGGGGCATCCTGGCTACACCTTC
.	TRBV5-1	.	TRBJ1-5	CASRYGPQHF	TGCGCCAGCAGATATGGGCCCCAGCATTTT
.	TRBV10-1	.	TRBJ2-1	CASSDFAANEQFF	TGCGCCAGCAGTGACTTCGCGGCAAATGAGCAGTTCTTC
few	TRBV3-1	.	TRBJ2-5	CASTWSEKETQYF	TGTGCCAGCACCTGGAGTGAGAAGGAGACCCAGTACTTC
.	TRBV5-4	TRBD2	TRBJ2-5	CASSLSGVVIGETQYF	TGTGCCAGCAGCTTGAGCGGGGTTGTGATAGGAGAGACCCAGTACTTC
many	TRBV28	.	TRBJ2-1	CASSSPRDTHFF	TGTGCCAGCAGTTCTCCCCGGGACACCCACTTCTTC
many	TRBV28	.	TRBJ2-7	CASTLGAVSYEQYF	TGTGCCAGCACCTTGGGCGCGGTTTCCTACGAGCAGTACTTC
.	TRBV5-1	TRBD1	TRBJ2-1	CASAEMGQGHNEQFF	TGCGCCAGCGCCGAAATGGGACAGGGACACAATGAGCAGTTCTTC
few	TRBV19	.	TRBJ2-5	CASSMQGIGETQYF	TGTGCCAGTAGTATGCAGGGAATTGGTGAGACCCAGTACTTC
many	TRBV7-7	.	TRBJ1-1	CASSLAVSTEAFF	TGTGCTAGCAGCTTAGCAGTATCCACTGAAGCTTTCTTT
.	TRBV20-1	.	TRBJ2-2	CSARYHGGTTGELFF	TGCAGTGCTAGATATCACGGCGGGACCACCGGGGAGCTGTTTTTT
few	TRBV6-1	TRBD2	TRBJ2-1	CASSRTSRYYNEQFF	TGTGCCAGCAGTCGGACTAGCAGATACTACAATGAGCAGTTCTTC
few	TRBV7-3	TRBD2	TRBJ2-1	CASSLSPGGGNEQFF	TGTGCCAGCAGCTTATCCCCCGGCGGGGGGAATGAGCAGTTCTTC
.	TRBV7-9	TRBD1	TRBJ2-5	CASSLIGTGRETQYF	TGTGCCAGCAGCCTCATCGGGACAGGGCGTGAGACCCAGTACTTC
few	TRBV6-5	TRBD1	TRBJ1-5	CASSYTGDGQPQHF	TGTGCCAGCAGTTACACAGGGGACGGTCAGCCCCAGCATTTT
many	TRBV7-7	TRBD1	TRBJ2-7	CASSVGQGSYEQYF	TGTGCTAGCAGCGTAGGACAGGGTTCCTACGAGCAGTACTTC
few	TRBV7-9	TRBD2	TRBJ2-3	CASSHTSGGKRTDTQYF	TGTGCCAGCAGCCATACTAGCGGGGGCAAGCGCACAGATACGCAGTATTTT
few	TRBV6-1	.	TRBJ2-3	CASSPLLATDTQYF	TGTGCCAGCAGCCCTTTACTAGCAACAGATACGCAGTATTTT
few	TRBV28	TRBD1	TRBJ2-7	CASSFTNPGQGGEQYF	TGTGCCAGCAGTTTTACTAACCCGGGACAGGGGGGGGAGCAGTACTTC
once	TRBV19	.	TRBJ2-3	CASSIDLGVTSTDTQYF	TGTGCCAGTAGTATAGATCTAGGAGTAACTAGCACAGATACGCAGTATTTT
few	TRBV24-1	.	TRBJ2-7	CATSDLAGPEQYF	TGTGCCACCAGTGATTTGGCAGGGCCCGAGCAGTACTTC